These T cell receptor beta chains were read from a single sample in a study of T cell repertoires in cytomegalovirus infection. TCRdb reprocessed the reads via MiXCR and lists one record per CDR3 protein. Found here are around 300,000 distinct CDR3 sequences, over 7.5% of them singletons; the top ten hold about 4.5%. Sequenced sample: PBMCs. Source of these receptors: a human donor in good health (CMV status not recorded). Some clones in this sample may be carry-over from other donors' samples. Each CDR3 is given with its conserved first and last residue. D genes are given only for firm matches. The size of a clone is reported for some rows only, either as once, few or many, or as a class for expanded clones.

d_gene,j_gene,abundance,len,v_gene,CDR3aa,CDR3nt
NA,TRBJ2-4,NA,15,TRBV20-1,CSAPLGGESKNIQYF,TGCAGTGCCCCGCTGGGGGGCGAATCCAAAAACATTCAGTACTTC
NA,TRBJ2-3,many,14,TRBV11-1,CASSLRRITDTQYF,TGTGCCAGCAGCCTAAGACGGATCACAGATACGCAGTATTTT
NA,TRBJ2-2,few,12,TRBV6-2/TRBV6-3,CASSLTSGELFF,TGTGCCAGCAGTTTAACTAGCGGGGAGCTGTTTTTT
TRBD1,TRBJ1-5,many,13,TRBV7-3,CASSPTGAEPQHF,TGTGCCAGCAGCCCGACAGGGGCCGAGCCCCAGCATTTT
NA,TRBJ2-2,many,16,TRBV6-5,CASSSGRVLRSGELFF,TGTGCCAGCAGTTCCGGACGCGTTCTTCGTAGCGGGGAGCTGTTTTTT
NA,TRBJ1-1,many,14,TRBV7-2,CAILEGLANTEAFF,TGTGCCATCCTCGAGGGGCTCGCGAACACTGAAGCTTTCTTT
NA,TRBJ1-1,many,14,TRBV7-2,CASSSAGGPTEAFF,TGTGCCAGCAGCTCAGCGGGGGGGCCCACTGAAGCTTTCTTT
NA,TRBJ2-2,NA,14,TRBV29-1,CSVEGRAPTGELFF,TGCAGCGTTGAAGGCCGGGCGCCCACCGGGGAGCTGTTTTTT
NA,TRBJ2-5,many,15,TRBV28,CASSLSTGYQETQYF,TGTGCCAGCAGTTTATCGACCGGGTACCAAGAGACCCAGTACTTC
NA,TRBJ2-7,many,12,TRBV20-1,CSAGLSSYEQYF,TGCAGTGCCGGACTCAGCTCCTACGAGCAGTACTTC
TRBD1,TRBJ2-7,many,13,TRBV7-6,CATGDRVYGEQYF,TGTGCCACGGGGGACAGGGTTTACGGGGAGCAGTACTTC
TRBD1,TRBJ2-2,few,16,TRBV7-9,CASSSQLQGKTGELFF,TGTGCCAGCAGCTCGCAATTACAGGGGAAGACCGGGGAGCTGTTTTTT
NA,TRBJ1-1,few,12,TRBV20-1,CSAPEGFGEAFF,TGCAGTGCGCCAGAGGGGTTTGGTGAAGCTTTCTTT
NA,TRBJ1-2,many,15,TRBV7-8,CASSLDGMVNYGYTF,TGTGCCAGCAGCTTAGATGGCATGGTGAACTATGGCTACACCTTC
NA,TRBJ2-7,many,15,TRBV12-3/TRBV12-4,CASSFLGGPPYEQYF,TGTGCCAGCAGTTTTCTCGGGGGGCCTCCCTACGAGCAGTACTTC
NA,TRBJ2-7,many,15,TRBV9,CASSVGTPLIYEQYF,TGTGCCAGCAGCGTAGGGACGCCTCTTATATACGAGCAGTACTTC
TRBD1,TRBJ1-4,many,14,TRBV7-9,CASSGETGSEKLFF,TGTGCCAGCAGCGGAGAGACAGGGTCCGAAAAACTGTTTTTT
NA,TRBJ1-5,many,12,TRBV7-9,CASSRGGQPQHF,TGTGCCAGCAGCCGGGGGGGTCAGCCCCAGCATTTT
NA,TRBJ2-1,many,17,TRBV5-6,CASSSLEGYGGYNEQFF,TGTGCCAGCAGCTCCCTTGAGGGGTACGGTGGGTACAATGAGCAGTTCTTC
NA,TRBJ1-2,many,13,TRBV12-5,CASGAILNSGYTF,TGTGCTAGTGGTGCCATCCTCAACAGCGGCTACACCTTC
NA,TRBJ1-2,many,13,TRBV12-3/TRBV12-4,CASTQQGFYGYTF,TGTGCCAGCACTCAACAGGGTTTCTATGGCTACACCTTC
TRBD2,TRBJ2-7,NA,13,TRBV28,CAMRASGGYEQYF,TGTGCCATGAGGGCTAGCGGGGGATACGAGCAGTACTTC